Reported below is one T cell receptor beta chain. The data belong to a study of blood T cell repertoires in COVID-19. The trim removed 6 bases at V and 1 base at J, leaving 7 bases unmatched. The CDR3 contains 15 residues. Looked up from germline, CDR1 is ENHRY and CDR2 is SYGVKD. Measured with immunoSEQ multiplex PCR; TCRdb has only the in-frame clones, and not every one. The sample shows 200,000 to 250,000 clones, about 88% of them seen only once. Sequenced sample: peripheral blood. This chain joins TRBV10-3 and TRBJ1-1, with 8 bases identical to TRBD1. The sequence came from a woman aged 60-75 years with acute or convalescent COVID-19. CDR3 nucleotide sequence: TGTGCCATCAGAGGGACCGGGACAGGGAACACTGAAGCTTTCTTT. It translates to CAIRGTGTGNTEAFF.